The present T cell receptor beta chain was sequenced within a study of radiotherapy plus CTLA-4 blockade in lung cancer. Study-wide context: Objective response was observed in more than 15% of patients, and disease control in less than 35%. Findings of the study overall: Among reported predictors of response, early blood T cell clone dynamics with interferon-beta performed best. Tumor-derived TCR clones expanded in blood after radiotherapy plus ipilimumab.

This clone was counted a few times. Its target is not known. The germline CDR1 and CDR2 sequences are SEHNR and FQNEAQ (reference sequence). V shed 1 base and J shed 8 bases, with 4 bases lying between them. This CDR3 has 11 amino acids. Ipilimumab CTLA-4 blockade and focal radiation were given to patients with chemo-refractory metastatic non-small-cell lung cancer. Sequencing used immunoSEQ multiplex PCR; TCRdb keeps in-frame clones, though not all of them. This sample has some 80,000 clones, with about 80% found just once. The gene calls are TRBV7-9 and TRBJ2-3; D ambiguous. The receptor comes from a human donor with non-small cell lung cancer who had stable disease on radiotherapy plus ipilimumab. The specimen was peripheral blood, collected from a patient treated with radiotherapy plus ipilimumab. CDR3 sequence reads: CASSLGGTQYF. As DNA, the CDR3 is TGTGCCAGCAGCTTAGGCGGTACGCAGTATTTT.